Each of the 14 T cell receptor beta chains below was sequenced from the same sample in a study of T cell responses to AZD1222 COVID-19 vaccine. Method: immunoSEQ multiplex PCR; TCRdb's copy keeps in-frame clones and lacks some. Of roughly 130,000 clones listed, roughly nine tenths are singletons. The sample was peripheral blood, taken on day 0 of AZD1222 vaccination. The receptors were sampled from an adult in good health.

This sequence joins TRBV2 and TRBJ1-2; D not certain. Trimming removed 1 base from V and 6 bases from J, with 9 bases in between. The germline V gene has CDR1 SNHLY and CDR2 FYNNEI. The CDR3 is 13 amino acids. The CDR3 nucleotides read TGTGCCAGCAGTGAAGGCCCTGGGAATGGCTACACCTTC. This codes for CASSEGPGNGYTF.

The CDR3 loop reads CASSYSPENQPQHF. CDR3 nucleotides: TGTGCCAGCAGTTACTCCCCGGAGAATCAGCCCCAGCATTTT. V gene TRBV6-2 or TRBV6-3 combines with J gene TRBJ1-5, with D unclear. The CDR3 totals 14 residues. CDR1 and CDR2 (germline): MNHEY, SVGEGT. V lost 0 bases, J lost 4 bases, and 7 bases lay in between.

The chain combines TRBV10-1 with TRBJ2-3; D unresolved. The CDR3 length is 12 residues. Trimming removed 6 bases at V and 9 bases at J, with 13 bases between. Germline CDR1 and CDR2: WNHNN and SYGVQD (reference sequence). CDR3 loop: CASSKDLDTQYF. CDR3 DNA: TGCGCCAGCAGCAAAGATCTTGACACGCAGTATTTT.

The chain employs TRBV7-9 and TRBJ2-3; 8 nucleotides line up with TRBD1. J was trimmed by 0 bases and V by 6 bases; bases with no gene match: 11. Germline V lookup: CDR1 SEHNR, CDR2 FQNEAQ (reference sequence). The CDR3 is 17 residues long. CDR3 bases: TGTGCCAGCAGTCACGTCCCGGGACAGGCTAGCACAGATACGCAGTATTTT. The encoded protein is CASSHVPGQASTDTQYF. The variable domain in full, with the rest retrieved from reference TRBV7-9 and TRBJ2-3, is DTGVSQNPRHKITKRGQNVTFRCDPISEHNRLYWYRQTLGQGPEFLTYFQNEAQLEKSRLLSDRFSAERPKGSFSTLEIQRTEQGDSAMYLCASSHVPGQASTDTQYFGPGTRLTVL.

The chain has TRBV5-1 and TRBJ2-1; tentatively, D is TRBD2 (6 bases). The CDR3 sequence is 15 residues long. The V gene lost 6 bases and the J gene lost 2 bases, with 15 bases spanning the gap. Germline CDR1 and CDR2: SGHRS and YFSETQ. This chain's CDR3 is CASTLMEGPYNEQFF. DNA for the CDR3: TGCGCCAGCACCCTGATGGAGGGTCCCTACAATGAGCAGTTCTTC.

In its sample, this clone was seen a few times. Relative to the germline gene, one junction end is altered; a read error may explain this. V and J are TRBV11-3 and TRBJ1-2; D not resolved. Per germline, CDR1 SGHNT and CDR2 YENEEA. The CDR3 is made up of 13 amino acids. In nucleotides, the CDR3 is TGTGCCAGCAGCCTAGACACTAACTATGGCTACACCTTC. It is translated as CASSLDTNYGYTF.

The V call is TRBV6-6, the J call TRBJ1-3, with D uncertain. CDR1 and CDR2 from the germline V gene are MNHNY and SVGAGI (reference sequence). This CDR3 has 15 residues. Between the trimmed V and J ends, which lost 2 bases and 0 bases, there was a span of 8 bases. The chain's CDR3 is CASSYAAVSGNTIYF. The CDR3 DNA reads TGTGCCAGCAGTTACGCGGCAGTCTCTGGAAACACCATATATTTT.

The chain links TRBV6-4 to TRBJ1-2; D is undetermined. CDR1 and CDR2 (germline): MRHNA, SNTAGT. V was cut by 3 bases and J by 0 bases, with 11 bases left in between. The CDR3 has 15 residues. The CDR3: CASSELPVANYGYTF. In nucleotides, the CDR3 is TGTGCCAGCAGTGAACTGCCCGTAGCTAACTATGGCTACACCTTC.

The chain joins TRBV9 to TRBJ1-3; 10 bases map to TRBD1. Per the germline V gene, CDR1 is SGDLS and CDR2 is YYNGEE. This CDR3 contains 16 residues. The junction had 2 bases not matched to a gene; V was cut back by 0 bases and J by 2 bases. CDR3 coding DNA: TGTGCCAGCAGCGTAGTTGGGACAGGGGCTGGAAACACCATATATTTT. It specifies CASSVVGTGAGNTIYF.

This clone was seen a handful of times. The gene calls are TRBV7-9 and TRBJ1-1; D is undetermined. Germline V gives CDR1 SEHNR, CDR2 FQNEAQ (reference sequence). The CDR3 sequence is 13 residues long. V lost 1 base and J lost 0, with 3 bases in between. The CDR3: CASSLVVNTEAFF. CDR3 DNA sequence: TGTGCCAGCAGCTTAGTGGTGAACACTGAAGCTTTCTTT.

The V call is TRBV7-9, the J call TRBJ2-5; 12 bases are shared with TRBD2. V trimming: 5 bases; J trimming: 5 bases; junction bases outside the gene matches: 6. The CDR3 contains 15 residues. Germline V gene data show CDR1 as SEHNR and CDR2 as FQNEAQ (reference sequence). CDR3 amino acids: CASSPPGTSGETQYF. CDR3 nucleotides: TGTGCCAGCAGCCCCCCCGGGACTAGCGGGGAGACCCAGTACTTC.

The V and J genes are TRBV6-6 and TRBJ1-1, with no clear D. CDR1 is MNHNY, CDR2 SVGAGI, per germline (reference sequence). Trimming took 3 bases from V and 1 from J, leaving 6 bases between them. The CDR3 is 13 residues long. CDR3 region: CASSYGRNTEAFF. In nucleotides, the CDR3 is TGTGCCAGCAGTTATGGCAGGAACACTGAAGCTTTCTTT.

V is TRBV18 and J is TRBJ2-7, with TRBD2 identical over 7 bases. The germline V gene has CDR1 KGHSH and CDR2 LQKENI. This CDR3 comprises 16 residues. V was pared by 2 bases and J by 6 bases, with 13 bases of the junction left unmatched. CDR3 in DNA: TGTGCCAGCTCACCAGGGGGAGGGCGCGGTTCTCGCGAGCAGTACGTC. Amino acid sequence: CASSPGGGRGSREQYV.

This clone was counted a single time. The chain links TRBV9 to TRBJ1-4, with TRBD1 matching over 9 bases. V trimming: 0 bases; J trimming: 2 bases; junction bases outside the gene matches: 14. Germline CDR1 SGDLS, CDR2 YYNGEE. The CDR3 is 20 amino acids. The CDR3 spells CASSVATRRGQGVTNEKLFF. CDR3 bases: TGTGCCAGCAGCGTAGCTACAAGGAGGGGACAGGGTGTCACTAATGAAAAACTGTTTTTT.